One T cell receptor beta chain is described in this entry. In this sample, this clone turned up once. No cognate antigen has been identified for it. Base qualities are missing; no much larger clone stands one base away. V has 4 bases trimmed and J has 5 bases trimmed; junction bases matching no gene number 1. The CDR3 has 12 amino acids, counting the end cysteine and phenylalanine. Solely the CDR3 DNA is kept, with 36 bases framed from the first base. CDR1 and CDR2 (SGHDT, YYEEEE) derive from the germline V gene. This sample stems from a study of T cell changes during pregnancy in multiple sclerosis (dated by TCRdb to about 2019). At the level of the whole study: Changes in the T cell repertoire over the course of pregnancy were examined in this study in women with multiple sclerosis.

Library preparation used the immunoSEQ multiplex PCR assay. The clones in this table, taken by TCRdb from immuneACCESS, are in-frame only. Not every clone is retained; where verified, under half of the shortfall comes from an unresolved V gene, and the cause of the rest is unknown. Here the sample has 32,000 or so clones; roughly nine tenths occur a single time. Together, the top ten hold more than 9% of the sample. The chain was built from TRBV5-6 and TRBJ2-3, with 7 bases in between that match TRBD1. This TCR was sampled from a female donor with multiple sclerosis, enrolled in a pregnancy study. Sequencing used CD8+ T cells from peripheral blood mononuclear cells, obtained in the second trimester of pregnancy. The nucleotide sequence reads as follows: TGTGCCAGCAGCGCAGGGGGAGATACGCAGTATTTT. The resulting protein is CASSAGGDTQYF.